The rows below give T cell receptor beta chains drawn from one sample of a study of T cells in Graves' hyperthyroidism and ophthalmopathy. Each CDR3 protein gets one entry after TCRdb re-called the multiplex PCR reads with MiXCR. Of under 350,000 distinct CDR3 sequences in the sample, about a sixth are singletons; the top ten hold approximately 60%. The sample comprised blood. These receptors originate from a woman aged 55-70 years with Graves' ophthalmopathy. CDR3s include the opening cysteine and the closing phenylalanine or tryptophan. The D gene is left open where the match is weak. Size is stated for part of the rows, as once, few or many counts, or as a class when the clone is expanded.

clone size,J gene,V gene,D gene,CDR3 protein,CDR3 DNA
many,TRBJ2-3,TRBV6-6,TRBD2,CASSYSIRGADTQYF,TGTGCCAGCAGTTACTCGATACGGGGGGCAGATACGCAGTATTTT
few,TRBJ2-3,TRBV24-1,-,CATSSISPGTDTQYF,TGTGCCACCAGTAGTATTAGTCCGGGGACAGATACGCAGTATTTT
-,TRBJ2-5,TRBV24-1,-,CAASDSKLRGQETQYF,TGTGCCGCCAGTGATTCAAAACTTAGAGGCCAAGAGACCCAGTACTTC
many,TRBJ2-4,TRBV28,TRBD2,CASSLSTGTSGNIQYF,TGTGCCAGCAGTCTCTCAACCGGGACTAGCGGAAACATTCAGTACTTC
few,TRBJ2-6,TRBV6-2/TRBV6-3,TRBD1,CASSYGTVRTGANVLTF,TGTGCCAGCAGTTACGGGACAGTTCGGACTGGGGCCAACGTCCTGACTTTC
-,TRBJ2-3,TRBV25-1,TRBD1,CASSVPRGRGTDTQYF,TGTGCCAGCAGTGTGCCAAGGGGGCGCGGGACAGATACGCAGTATTTT
few,TRBJ2-3,TRBV19,-,CASSIGGGADTQYF,TGTGCCAGTAGTATAGGGGGGGGCGCAGATACGCAGTATTTT
few,TRBJ2-5,TRBV9,-,CASSVAGGKETQYF,TGTGCCAGCAGCGTAGCTGGGGGGAAAGAGACCCAGTACTTC
few,TRBJ1-6,TRBV20-1,TRBD1,CSARIRGRNSPLHF,TGCAGTGCCCGAATCAGGGGGCGGAATTCACCCCTCCACTTT
many,TRBJ2-2,TRBV3-1,TRBD2,CASSQRTSIGELFF,TGTGCCAGCAGCCAACGGACTAGTATCGGGGAGCTGTTTTTT
many,TRBJ2-1,TRBV28,TRBD2,CASSTPGTSRGGSYNEQFF,TGTGCCAGCAGTACACCCGGGACTAGCCGGGGTGGATCCTACAATGAGCAGTTCTTC
-,TRBJ2-7,TRBV6-2/TRBV6-3,TRBD2,CASSLTSGGTYEQYF,TGTGCCAGCAGTCTAACTAGCGGGGGGACCTACGAGCAGTACTTC
many,TRBJ2-7,TRBV3-1,TRBD1,CASSQDRTGREQYF,TGTGCCAGCAGCCAAGATCGGACAGGTCGAGAGCAGTACTTC
-,TRBJ1-3,TRBV5-5,TRBD1,CASSIRDRGSGNTIYF,TGTGCCAGCAGCATCCGGGACAGGGGCTCTGGAAACACCATATATTTT